Below are 13 T cell receptor beta chains sequenced from a single sample in a study of prognosis after radiotherapy for stage I lung cancer. TCR beta CDR3 was amplified from genomic DNA by two-round multiplex PCR. The use of primers specific to each TRBV and TRBJ gene characterized first-round PCR. TCRdb used MiXCR to reprocess the multiplex PCR reads, holding one entry per CDR3 protein. The table has around 12,000 distinct CDR3 sequences, roughly 51% seen once; the top ten hold approximately 6.5%. The sequences come from PBMCs, collected before or after stereotactic body radiation therapy (not recorded which). The receptors derive from a donor aged 50 or older with non-small cell lung cancer.

By share, this clonotype ranks as medium-sized (0.01 to 0.1%). The J gene is TRBJ2-1, the V gene TRBV30; 7 nucleotides line up with TRBD1. The CDR3 has 12 residues. Germline values: CDR1 GTSNPN, CDR2 SVGIG (reference sequence). Trimming took 2 bases from V and 10 from J; bases not matched to a gene: 5. CDR3 sequence reads: CAWSTGDVEQFF. The CDR3 coding sequence is TGTGCCTGGAGTACAGGGGACGTCGAGCAGTTCTTC. Variable domain in full (rest from reference TRBV30 and TRBJ2-1): SQTIHQWPATLVQPVGSPLSLECTVEGTSNPNLYWYRQAAGRGLQLLFYSVGIGQISSEVPQNLSASRPQDRQFILSSKKLLLSDSGFYLCAWSTGDVEQFFGPGTRLTVL.

This sequence joins TRBV4-2 and TRBJ1-5, with 10 bases aligning to TRBD1. There are 17 residues in the CDR3. From germline, CDR1 is LGHNA and CDR2 YNFKEQ. Trimming removed 1 base from V and 6 bases from J; junction bases left unmatched: 9. In nucleotides, the CDR3 is TGTGCCAGCAGCCAAGCCCGGGACAGGGGACTCGGTCAGCCCCAGCATTTT. This sequence encodes CASSQARDRGLGQPQHF.

Within the sample, this clonotype is medium-sized. The rearrangement joins TRBV7-2 to TRBJ2-1; 14 bases are shared with TRBD2. V lost 5 bases to trimming and J lost 6 bases; unmatched junction nucleotides: 12. Per germline, CDR1 SGHTA and CDR2 FQGNSA. CDR3 length: 18 amino acids. The CDR3 DNA follows: TGTGCCAGCAGCATATCAAGATCGGGACTAGCGGGAGTCAATGAGCAGTTCTTC. This translates into CASSISRSGLAGVNEQFF.

This clonotype was seen a single time. The chain has TRBV28 and TRBJ2-1; D assignment may be TRBD1 or TRBD2 (5 bases each). Per the germline V gene, CDR1 is MDHEN and CDR2 is SYDVKM. V lost 2 bases to trimming and J lost 8 bases, with 7 bases between them. This CDR3 comprises 12 residues. For the CDR3, the DNA is TGTGCCAGCAGTTTACAGGGACATGAGCAGTTCTTC. This gives the protein CASSLQGHEQFF.

In this sample, this clonotype turned up many times. A read error is possible here, since a much larger clone lies one base away. The chain is built from TRBV7-2 and TRBJ2-2; D call uncertain. The CDR3 is made up of 17 amino acids. Germline CDR1 reads SGHTA; CDR2 reads FQGNSA. The V end was cut by 5 bases, the J end by 1 base, with 17 bases between. CDR3 sequence: CASSTLRGFQNTGELFF. The CDR3 nucleotides are TGTGCCAGCAGCACGCTTCGTGGGTTCCAGAACACCGGGGAGCTGTTTTTT.

In this sample, this clonotype turned up once. This chain connects TRBV4-3 to TRBJ2-1; D is uncertain. CDR3 size: 13 residues. Germline V gene sequence: CDR1 LGHNA, CDR2 YSLEER. The V gene lost 3 bases and the J gene lost 5 bases, with 8 bases spanning the gap. The CDR3, as DNA: TGCGCCAGCAGCCATCGTATTAACAATGAGCAGTTCTTC. Residues: CASSHRINNEQFF.

Notes on this clonotype: A far larger clone is off by one base, so a read error is likely. This sequence joins TRBV6-4 and TRBJ2-1; the D gene is possibly TRBD1 (6 bases). Trimming cost V 5 bases and J 0 bases, with 20 bases left between them. The CDR3 runs to 18 residues. CDR1 and CDR2 (germline): MRHNA, SNTAGT. The DNA of the CDR3 is TGTGCCAGCAGTTACCCAGGGCGGACAGATAGCTCCTACAATGAGCAGTTCTTC. It codes for CASSYPGRTDSSYNEQFF.

The rearrangement links TRBV7-3 to TRBJ2-3, with 9 bases matching TRBD2. The CDR3 extends over 18 amino acids. J gave up 1 base and V 6 bases, and 14 bases lay outside the gene matches. Looked up from germline, CDR1 is SGHTA and CDR2 is FQGTGA. DNA for the CDR3: TGTGCCAGCAGAACAATGCCGACTAGCGGATTCGGCACAGATACGCAGTATTTT. Protein: CASRTMPTSGFGTDTQYF.

The J gene is TRBJ2-6, the V gene TRBV28, with D possibly matching TRBD1 (6 bases). The CDR3 length is 15 residues. The V gene lost 2 bases and the J gene lost 2 bases, with 7 bases spanning the gap. Per the germline V gene, CDR1 is MDHEN and CDR2 is SYDVKM. CDR3 protein: CASSLNRAGANVLTF. In DNA form, the CDR3 reads TGTGCCAGCAGTTTAAACAGGGCTGGGGCCAACGTCCTGACTTTC. Full variable domain (rest looked up from reference TRBV28 and TRBJ2-6): DVKVTQSSRYLVKRTGEKVFLECVQDMDHENMFWYRQDPGLGLRLIYFSYDVKMKEKGDIPEGYSVSREKKERFSLILESASTNQTSMYLCASSLNRAGANVLTFGAGSRLTVL.

Notes on this clonotype: A read error is possible here, since a much larger clone lies one base away. The CDR3 sequence: CASISGTVFYEQYF. In DNA, the CDR3 is TGTGCCAGCATTTCCGGGACAGTGTTTTACGAGCAGTACTTC. This chain uses TRBV6-1 with TRBJ2-7; 7 bases map to TRBD1. There are 14 residues in the CDR3. J was trimmed by 4 bases and V by 7 bases; bases with no gene match: 10. Germline CDR1 reads MNHNS; CDR2 reads SASEGT.

Within the sample, this clonotype is medium-sized. The V call is TRBV7-2, the J call TRBJ2-7; 7 bases match TRBD1. The trim removed 4 bases at V and 9 bases at J, leaving 9 bases unmatched. CDR3 length: 13 residues. Germline values: CDR1 SGHTA, CDR2 FQGNSA. CDR3 nucleotide sequence: TGTGCCAGCAGCTCTCTTGACAGGGAAGGGCAGTACTTC. It translates to CASSSLDREGQYF.

This clonotype was counted between two and nine times. The V and J genes are TRBV30 and TRBJ1-3; perhaps TRBD1 as D (6 bases). V was shortened by 4 bases and J by 2 bases, with 15 bases between the two germline ends. The germline gives CDR1 GTSNPN, CDR2 SVGIG (reference sequence). This CDR3 is built from 15 residues. This CDR3 reads CAWNDGTLAGNTIYF. Here the CDR3 DNA reads TGTGCCTGGAACGATGGGACACTAGCTGGAAACACCATATATTTT.

In regard to this clonotype: The junction and the germline gene differ at one end; a read error may be behind it. CDR3 sequence reads: CVSSLVQRQETQYF. CDR3 DNA: TGTGTCAGCAGCTTGGTCCAGCGTCAAGAGACCCAGTACTTC. The chain has TRBV5-6 and TRBJ2-5; no definite D call. Germline V gene lookup returns CDR1 SGHDT and CDR2 YYEEEE. The CDR3 runs to 14 residues.